The TCR beta chain described here comes from a study of T cell responses to AZD1222 COVID-19 vaccine. TCRdb's table, derived via immunoSEQ multiplex PCR, lists solely in-frame clones and lacks some. The sample carries 63,000 or so clones, over 75% recorded once. The sequencing here drew on peripheral blood, taken on day 0 of AZD1222 vaccination. The TCR was taken from an adult in good health.

The CDR3 sequence is CSVELGAGGVETQYF. DNA for the CDR3: TGCAGCGTTGAATTGGGGGCAGGGGGCGTGGAGACCCAGTACTTC. The chain is built from TRBV29-1 and TRBJ2-5; TRBD1 matches 8 bases. Looked up from germline, CDR1 is SQVTM and CDR2 is ANQGSEA. The V gene end was trimmed by 2 bases and the J gene end by 5 bases; junction bases not matched to a gene: 10. CDR3 length equals 15 residues.